One T cell receptor beta chain is described in this entry. As yet, its antigen is unknown. This sample was taken from a study of long-term antiretroviral therapy in people with HIV. Study results and caveats: With ART, diversity went up but was still lower than in transplant donor controls.

With 0 bases removed from V and 2 bases from J, the gap between germline ends came to 10 bases. The CDR3 spans 15 residues. From germline, CDR1 is LGHNA and CDR2 YSLEER. They ran version v3.0 of the immunoSEQ assay at survey level. Some clones are missing from TCRdb's copy, which holds only in-frame ones; the method was immunoSEQ multiplex PCR. The sample records about 40,000 clones, over 80% being singletons. The material was unsorted PBMCs, obtained 1 year after starting antiretroviral therapy. The J gene is TRBJ1-1, the V gene TRBV4-3, with D unresolved. The TCR sequence derives from a man aged 18-30 years with HIV. For the CDR3, the DNA is TGCGCCAGCAGCCAAGATCAGCGGGGTAACACTGAAGCTTTCTTT. It specifies CASSQDQRGNTEAFF.